This passage covers 12 T cell receptor beta chains from one sample sequenced in a study of blood T cell repertoires in COVID-19. Generated by immunoSEQ multiplex PCR, the TCRdb table keeps only in-frame clones and is missing some. The sample contains about 250,000 clones, 88% of which appear only once. Sequencing was done on a sample of PBMCs or T cells enriched from blood (not recorded which). These TCRs come from a woman aged 45-60 years who had recovered from COVID-19.

The chain links TRBV28 to TRBJ1-2, with 7 positions matching TRBD1. The germline V gene has CDR1 MDHEN and CDR2 SYDVKM. This CDR3 contains 15 residues. Trimming took 4 bases from V and 6 from J; bases not matched to a gene: 11. In DNA, the CDR3 is TGTGCCAGCAGTTCCCCTCCCGGGACAGCTGATGGCTACACCTTC. This translates into CASSSPPGTADGYTF.

The chain uses TRBV6-5 and TRBJ2-7; 11 bases agree with TRBD1. The CDR3 covers 14 residues. In germline, CDR1 is MNHEY, CDR2 SVGAGI. The ends lost 7 bases at V and 5 bases at J; junction bases unmatched: 7. The CDR3 reads CASTGTGGINEQYF. CDR3 DNA sequence: TGTGCCAGCACCGGGACAGGGGGTATTAACGAGCAGTACTTC.

The chain links TRBV12-3 or TRBV12-4 to TRBJ1-5; 7 bases match TRBD1. V dropped 6 bases and J dropped 5; count of bases not matched to a gene: 4. The CDR3 is 13 residues long. CDR3 nucleotide sequence: TGTGCCAGCAGCCGACAGGGCGATCAGCCCCAGCATTTT. It codes for CASSRQGDQPQHF.

This clone appeared a single time. The chain recombines TRBV19 with TRBJ2-5; 8 nucleotides line up with TRBD1. The junction had 10 bases not matched to a gene; V was cut back by 6 bases and J by 7 bases. This CDR3 contains 14 residues. The germline V gene has CDR1 LNHDA and CDR2 SQIVND (reference sequence). The CDR3 region is CASSTGGWGGTQYF. CDR3 nucleotides: TGTGCCAGTAGCACAGGGGGTTGGGGTGGGACCCAGTACTTC.

This chain links TRBV4-1 with TRBJ2-5, with 11 bases fitting TRBD1. Germline CDR1 is MGHRA and CDR2 is YSYEKL. Trimming took 6 bases from V and 1 from J; bases not matched to a gene: 4. The CDR3 extends over 15 amino acids. The CDR3 sequence is CASSAGTGGQETQYF. CDR3 DNA sequence: TGCGCCAGCAGTGCCGGGACAGGGGGCCAAGAGACCCAGTACTTC.

V usage is TRBV5-6 and J usage is TRBJ1-5; TRBD1 matches 8 bases. V dropped 1 base and J dropped 5; count of bases not matched to a gene: 11. The CDR3 runs to 17 residues. The germline gives CDR1 SGHDT, CDR2 YYEEEE. This CDR3 reads CASSLQGAYSHDQPQHF. DNA of the CDR3: TGTGCCAGCAGCTTGCAGGGGGCATACAGCCATGATCAGCCCCAGCATTTT.

The chain carries TRBV9 and TRBJ2-3, with TRBD2 matching over 13 bases. This CDR3 region has 16 residues. After removal of 3 bases from V and 5 bases from J, the junction contained 6 bases not matched to a gene. Germline CDR1 SGDLS, CDR2 YYNGEE. CDR3 coding DNA: TGTGCCAGCAGCGCCCGGACTAGCGGGAGAGGAGATACGCAGTATTTT. Its translation: CASSARTSGRGDTQYF.

The chain uses TRBV2 and TRBJ1-6; TRBD1 aligns across 8 bases. J was trimmed by 7 bases and V by 9 bases; bases with no gene match: 11. Germline CDR1 is SNHLY and CDR2 is FYNNEI. CDR3 length equals 15 residues. CDR3 in DNA: TGTGCCAGAGGAATCGGGACAGGACGAAATTCACCCCTCCACTTT. The encoded protein is CARGIGTGRNSPLHF.

The J gene is TRBJ2-7, the V gene TRBV2; the match to TRBD2 covers 8 bases. J lost 6 bases, V lost 7 bases, and 11 bases had no gene match. Germline CDR1 and CDR2: SNHLY and FYNNEI. The CDR3 has 14 residues. This CDR3 is CASTGSPGGGEQYF. CDR3 nucleotides: TGTGCCAGCACCGGGTCCCCGGGGGGGGGCGAGCAGTACTTC.

The chain couples TRBV28 to TRBJ2-5; weak D call: TRBD2 (6 bases). Trimming shortened V by 7 bases and J by 7 bases, and 22 bases separated the two germline ends. Germline assignment: CDR1 MDHEN and CDR2 SYDVKM. The CDR3 spans 15 residues. CDR3 sequence: CASTKPMLGGRTQYF. CDR3 in DNA: TGTGCCAGCACCAAACCCATGTTGGGGGGTAGGACCCAGTACTTC.

This clone was observed once. The rearrangement uses TRBV5-4 and TRBJ2-2; a possible D gene is TRBD2 (6 bases). The ends were cut back, 3 bases at V and 1 base at J, with 10 bases in the middle. From germline, CDR1 is SGHNT and CDR2 YYREEE (reference sequence). This CDR3 has 15 residues. In nucleotides, the CDR3 is TGTGCCAGCAGCTCCGGACTACTGAACACCGGGGAGCTGTTTTTT. As protein: CASSSGLLNTGELFF.

The V and J genes are TRBV3-1 (or the pseudogene TRBV3-2) and TRBJ1-1; perhaps TRBD1 as D (6 bases). This CDR3 contains 14 residues. Trimming pared 1 base from V and 1 base from J, leaving 7 bases between. CDR1 and CDR2 from the germline V gene are LGHDT and YNNKEL (reference sequence). CDR3 nucleotides: TGTGCCAGCAGCCAAGTGACAGGGAACACTGAAGCTTTCTTT. Protein sequence: CASSQVTGNTEAFF.